The T cell receptor (beta chain) under discussion was sequenced for a study of T cells in Graves' hyperthyroidism and ophthalmopathy. Notes on the study in general: The blood repertoire included most of the expanded thyroid clonotypes above 0.001.

Amplified TCR beta CDR3 regions derived from RNA transcripts. Researchers ran a first-round RT-PCR on the TCR CDR3 using the HTBI primer set. TCRdb re-derived calls from the multiplex PCR reads in MiXCR, one entry per CDR3 protein. This table holds under 400,000 distinct CDR3 sequences, roughly 15% found once. CDR3 length: 16 residues. Trimming cost V 4 bases and J 6 bases; bases outside gene matches: 13. This clonotype was picked up many times. Its antigen remains unknown. The chain has TRBV12-3 or TRBV12-4 and TRBJ2-5; TRBD1 agrees at 8 bases. The sample taken for sequencing was blood. The sequence derives from a woman aged 60-75 years with Graves' ophthalmopathy. Written as DNA, the CDR3 is TGTGCCAGCAGTTGGGCTGCAGGGGGCGCATTGAAGACCCAGTACTTC. It yields the protein CASSWAAGGALKTQYF.